A single sample is the source of the 28 T cell receptor beta chains below, sequenced in a study of blood T cell repertoires in COVID-19. Method: immunoSEQ multiplex PCR; TCRdb's copy keeps in-frame clones and lacks some. The table has approximately 230,000 clones, 88% seen once. Specimen: peripheral blood. The receptors derive from a woman in her thirties or forties who had recovered from COVID-19.

V is TRBV7-2 and J is TRBJ2-1, with 9 bases lining up with TRBD2. CDR1 SGHTA and CDR2 FQGNSA come from the germline V gene. The CDR3 runs 15 residues. V lost 2 bases, J lost 6 bases, and 5 bases stayed unmatched. In DNA form, the CDR3 reads TGTGCCAGCAGCTTAAGACTAGCGGTGGCCAATGAGCAGTTCTTC. It specifies CASSLRLAVANEQFF.

The chain couples TRBV3-1 (or the pseudogene TRBV3-2) to TRBJ2-5; TRBD1 matches 8 bases. Germline values: CDR1 LGHDT, CDR2 YNNKEL (reference sequence). Trimming took 1 base from V and 7 from J; bases not matched to a gene: 11. The CDR3 is 16 amino acids. The DNA for the CDR3 is TGTGCCAGCAGCCAAGTGTCAGGGGGCAGTCTCGGGACCCAGTACTTC. Translated, it gives CASSQVSGGSLGTQYF.

Only one count was recorded for this clone. V gene TRBV5-5 combines with J gene TRBJ2-4; 13 bases agree with TRBD2. The junction had 9 bases not matched to a gene; V was cut back by 2 bases and J by 1 base. The CDR3 is 19 residues long. The germline CDR1 and CDR2 sequences are SGHKS and YYEKEE (reference sequence). Here the CDR3 DNA reads TGTGCCAGCAGCTTAGTCGGGACTAGCGGGGTTAGGGCCAAAAACATTCAGTACTTC. It translates to CASSLVGTSGVRAKNIQYF.

V usage is TRBV19 and J usage is TRBJ1-5; D gene unclear. Trimming cost V 7 bases and J 5 bases, with 3 bases left between them. The CDR3 runs 10 residues. Germline V CDR1 and CDR2: LNHDA, SQIVND (reference sequence). The CDR3 bases are TGTGCCAGTAACTATCAGCCCCAGCATTTT. Translating gives CASNYQPQHF. The whole variable domain, filled in from reference TRBV19 and TRBJ1-5, reads DGGITQSPKYLFRKEGQNVTLSCEQNLNHDAMYWYRQDPGQGLRLIYYSQIVNDFQKGDIAEGYSVSREKKESFPLTVTSAQKNPTAFYLCASNYQPQHFGDGTRLSIL.

The chain combines TRBV19 with TRBJ2-2; tentatively, D is TRBD2 (5 bases). The CDR3 has 13 residues. Germline CDR1 and CDR2: LNHDA and SQIVND (reference sequence). V was trimmed by 4 bases and J by 7 bases, leaving 10 bases between them. The DNA of the CDR3 is TGTGCCAGTAGTAGGCAGAGGGACGGGGAGCTGTTTTTT. This codes for CASSRQRDGELFF. The whole variable domain, remainder taken from reference TRBV19 and TRBJ2-2, is DGGITQSPKYLFRKEGQNVTLSCEQNLNHDAMYWYRQDPGQGLRLIYYSQIVNDFQKGDIAEGYSVSREKKESFPLTVTSAQKNPTAFYLCASSRQRDGELFFGEGSRLTVL.

J is TRBJ1-2 and V is TRBV28, with 7 bases that match TRBD1. Germline CDR1 and CDR2: MDHEN and SYDVKM. The CDR3 contains 16 residues. V shed 6 bases and J 6 bases; nucleotides not matched to a gene: 16. The CDR3 DNA follows: TGTGCCAGCAGGTCTCCCGGGACAGCAACACGGCATGGCTACACCTTC. Amino acids: CASRSPGTATRHGYTF.

The genes are TRBV6-5 and TRBJ2-7, with 10 bases identical to TRBD1. With V trimmed by 0 bases and J by 5 bases, 7 bases remained unmatched. The CDR3 length is 16 residues. Germline V CDR1 and CDR2: MNHEY, SVGAGI. The CDR3 spells CASSYSPGQGSHEQYF. The CDR3 DNA sequence: TGTGCCAGCAGTTACTCCCCGGGACAGGGGTCCCACGAGCAGTACTTC.

This sequence joins TRBV4-3 and TRBJ2-6; TRBD2 is a possible D gene (6 bases). The CDR3 extends over 16 amino acids. The germline V gene has CDR1 LGHNA and CDR2 YSLEER. V lost 6 bases and J lost 0, with 12 bases in between. In DNA, the CDR3 is TGCGCCAGCAGAGAGATCGGGGGCTCTGGGGCCAACGTCCTGACTTTC. Translation gives CASREIGGSGANVLTF.

V usage is TRBV5-1 and J usage is TRBJ2-5; 7 nucleotides line up with TRBD2. The CDR3 consists of 16 residues. Germline V gives CDR1 SGHRS, CDR2 YFSETQ. J gave up 2 bases and V 0 bases, and 7 bases lay outside the gene matches. The CDR3 region is CASSLEGGRRQETQYF. The CDR3 DNA reads TGCGCCAGCAGCTTGGAGGGAGGGAGGAGGCAAGAGACCCAGTACTTC.

V and J are TRBV5-4 and TRBJ2-7, with 12 bases fitting TRBD1. Germline-derived CDR1 and CDR2 are SGHNT and YYREEE (reference sequence). The length of the CDR3 is 17 residues. J was trimmed by 7 bases and V by 1 base; bases with no gene match: 12. CDR3 bases: TGTGCCAGCAGCTTGCCCCCAGGGACAGGGGGCAGGGGGGAGCAGTACTTC. Protein product: CASSLPPGTGGRGEQYF.

The genes are TRBV7-2 and TRBJ1-4; tentative D call: TRBD1 (5 bases). The CDR3 has 15 residues. V shed 5 bases and J shed 8 bases, with 18 bases lying between them. Germline V gene data show CDR1 as SGHTA and CDR2 as FQGNSA. The CDR3 DNA sequence: TGTGCCAGCAGCCTAGAGCGGGGGTTCGGGGAAAAACTGTTTTTT. This encodes CASSLERGFGEKLFF. Supplemented by reference TRBV7-2 and TRBJ1-4, the full variable domain reads GAGVSQSPSNKVTEKGKDVELRCDPISGHTALYWYRQSLGQGLEFLIYFQGNSAPDKSGLPSDRFSAERTGGSVSTLTIQRTQQEDSAVYLCASSLERGFGEKLFFGSGTQLSVL.

The genes are TRBV23-1 and TRBJ2-7; D might be TRBD1 (6 bases). TRBV23-1 is known as an ORF, though its function is uncertain. The CDR3 consists of 16 residues. The V and J ends lost 0 bases and 0 bases respectively, with 12 bases between them. CDR3 in amino acids: CASSQSLDRGSYEQYF. DNA for the CDR3: TGCGCCAGCAGTCAATCGTTGGACAGAGGCTCCTACGAGCAGTACTTC.

This chain joins TRBV6-2 or TRBV6-3 and TRBJ2-1; 7 bases map to TRBD1. This CDR3 is 12 amino acids long. V was pared by 5 bases and J by 14 bases, with 9 bases of the junction left unmatched. Germline loops: CDR1 MNHEY, CDR2 SVGEGT. CDR3 in DNA: TGTGCCAGCAGTCCCACAGGGGTTACTAAGTTCTTC. This translates into CASSPTGVTKFF.

This sequence joins TRBV4-2 and TRBJ1-4; TRBD1 matches 11 bases. CDR1 is LGHNA and CDR2 is YNFKEQ in the germline V gene. After removal of 9 bases from V and 7 bases from J, the junction contained 4 bases not matched to a gene. The CDR3 sequence is 13 residues long. The CDR3 loop is CASGDRGAEKLFF. The CDR3, as DNA: TGTGCCAGTGGGGACAGGGGGGCTGAAAAACTGTTTTTT.

The chain joins TRBV7-9 to TRBJ2-5; weak D call: TRBD1 (6 bases). Trimming pared 5 bases from V and 2 bases from J, leaving 12 bases between. The CDR3 runs to 14 residues. The germline gives CDR1 SEHNR, CDR2 FQNEAQ (reference sequence). CDR3: CASSATGEQETQYF. The CDR3 bases are TGTGCCAGCAGCGCGACAGGTGAACAAGAGACCCAGTACTTC.

The CDR3 spells CASSPGRGPEDTQYF. The CDR3 nucleotides are TGCGCCAGCAGCCCCGGTAGGGGGCCTGAGGATACGCAGTATTTT. The V and J genes are TRBV5-1 and TRBJ2-3, with TRBD1 matching 7 bases. V gave up 4 bases and J gave up 6 bases; unmatched junction bases: 11. CDR3 length: 15 residues. CDR1 is SGHRS and CDR2 is YFSETQ in the germline V gene.

This chain joins TRBV5-5 and TRBJ1-6, with a tentative D call TRBD1 (5 bases). Germline V lookup: CDR1 SGHKS, CDR2 YYEKEE (reference sequence). This CDR3 is 15 amino acids long. The V and J ends lost 7 bases and 3 bases respectively, with 14 bases between them. In DNA, the CDR3 is TGTGCCAGCCAGGGCGGCAGCCACTATAATTCACCCCTCCACTTT. This translates into CASQGGSHYNSPLHF.

The J gene is TRBJ2-1, the V gene TRBV9; 9 positions agree with TRBD2. CDR1 SGDLS and CDR2 YYNGEE come from the germline V gene. Germline trimming cut 4 bases from V and 3 bases from J; bases unmatched to any gene: 5. CDR3 length: 15 residues. CDR3 DNA sequence: TGTGCCAGCAGCCTGAGACTAGCGGTCTACAATGAGCAGTTCTTC. Translated: CASSLRLAVYNEQFF. Filled out from reference TRBV9 and TRBJ2-1, the complete variable domain reads DSGVTQTPKHLITATGQRVTLRCSPRSGDLSVYWYQQSLDQGLQFLIQYYNGEERAKGNILERFSAQQFPDLHSELNLSSLELGDSALYFCASSLRLAVYNEQFFGPGTRLTVL.

CDR3 loop: CASSPPASGGANEQFF. CDR3 sequence (DNA): TGTGCCAGCTCACCCCCAGCTAGCGGGGGGGCCAATGAGCAGTTCTTC. This chain joins TRBV18 and TRBJ2-1, with 12 bases aligning to TRBD2. The CDR3 extends over 16 amino acids. With 3 bases clipped from V and 6 bases from J, the junction kept 6 bases outside the gene matches. From germline, CDR1 is KGHSH and CDR2 LQKENI.

The chain couples TRBV11-3 to TRBJ2-5; TRBD2 aligns across 14 bases. With V trimmed by 5 bases and J by 4 bases, 3 bases remained unmatched. From germline, CDR1 is SGHNT and CDR2 YENEEA. The CDR3 consists of 15 residues. The chain's CDR3 is CASSPGTSGRETQYF. CDR3 sequence (DNA): TGTGCCAGCAGCCCCGGGACTAGCGGGAGAGAGACCCAGTACTTC.

The J gene is TRBJ2-3, the V gene TRBV7-3; 9 bases map to TRBD1. The CDR3 contains 16 residues. The germline V gene has CDR1 SGHTA and CDR2 FQGTGA. V was pared by 1 base and J by 3 bases, with 5 bases of the junction left unmatched. The CDR3 bases are TGTGCCAGCAGCTTAAAAGGGACAGGGTTTACAGATACGCAGTATTTT. As protein: CASSLKGTGFTDTQYF.

The chain has TRBV5-1 and TRBJ2-3, with D hard to call. Germline CDR1 is SGHRS and CDR2 is YFSETQ. Trimming cost V 3 bases and J 0 bases, with 11 bases left between them. The CDR3 length is 15 residues. CDR3 residues: CASSYTPTSTDTQYF. The CDR3 DNA is TGCGCCAGCAGCTATACCCCGACAAGCACAGATACGCAGTATTTT.

The gene calls are TRBV7-2 and TRBJ2-2; TRBD2 might be the D (6 bases). This CDR3 is built from 18 residues. Between the trimmed V and J ends, which lost 1 base and 0 bases, there was a span of 15 bases. The germline V gene has CDR1 SGHTA and CDR2 FQGNSA. The chain's CDR3 is CASSLESLAGSNTGELFF. CDR3 DNA: TGTGCCAGCAGCTTAGAATCGCTGGCGGGATCGAACACCGGGGAGCTGTTTTTT.

The genes are TRBV5-4 and TRBJ1-2, with D tentatively TRBD1 (5 bases). V lost 4 bases, J lost 0 bases, and 16 bases lay in between. The CDR3 sequence is 16 residues long. CDR1 SGHNT and CDR2 YYREEE come from the germline V gene (reference sequence). CDR3 region: CASSPQAGGTNYGYTF. Written as DNA, the CDR3 is TGTGCCAGCAGCCCCCAGGCGGGGGGAACTAACTATGGCTACACCTTC.

The CDR3 sequence: CAFSHFDGPYEQYF. The DNA of the CDR3 is TGTGCCTTTAGCCACTTCGACGGTCCCTACGAGCAGTACTTC. The rearrangement links TRBV19 to TRBJ2-7; D not resolved. Germline-derived CDR1 and CDR2 are LNHDA and SQIVND (reference sequence). V lost 11 bases and J 2 bases, leaving 19 bases between the germline ends. The CDR3 is 14 amino acids.

The chain uses TRBV6-6 and TRBJ1-2, with TRBD1 matching over 8 bases. Germline CDR1 reads MNHNY; CDR2 reads SVGAGI (reference sequence). V trimming: 2 bases; J trimming: 6 bases; junction bases outside the gene matches: 5. This CDR3 comprises 14 residues. The CDR3 DNA reads TGTGCCAGCAGTTACCCCACAGGGGGAGATGGCTACACCTTC. Protein sequence: CASSYPTGGDGYTF.

V and J are TRBV14 and TRBJ2-3, with D perhaps matching TRBD2 (7 bases). Between the trimmed V and J ends, which lost 2 bases and 2 bases, there was a span of 11 bases. The CDR3 runs to 15 residues. Germline V CDR1 and CDR2: SGHDN, FVKESK. CDR3 bases: TGTGCCAGCAGCCAAAGGCGGGGGCTCACAGATACGCAGTATTTT. Protein: CASSQRRGLTDTQYF.

The chain uses TRBV6-1 and TRBJ2-5, with 10 nucleotides matching TRBD2. The CDR3 is made up of 15 amino acids. Trimming at V came to 2 bases and at J to 5 bases, leaving 5 bases not matched to a gene. In germline, CDR1 is MNHNS, CDR2 SASEGT. CDR3 region: CASSESSGRVETQYF. DNA of the CDR3: TGTGCCAGCAGTGAATCCAGCGGGAGGGTGGAGACCCAGTACTTC.